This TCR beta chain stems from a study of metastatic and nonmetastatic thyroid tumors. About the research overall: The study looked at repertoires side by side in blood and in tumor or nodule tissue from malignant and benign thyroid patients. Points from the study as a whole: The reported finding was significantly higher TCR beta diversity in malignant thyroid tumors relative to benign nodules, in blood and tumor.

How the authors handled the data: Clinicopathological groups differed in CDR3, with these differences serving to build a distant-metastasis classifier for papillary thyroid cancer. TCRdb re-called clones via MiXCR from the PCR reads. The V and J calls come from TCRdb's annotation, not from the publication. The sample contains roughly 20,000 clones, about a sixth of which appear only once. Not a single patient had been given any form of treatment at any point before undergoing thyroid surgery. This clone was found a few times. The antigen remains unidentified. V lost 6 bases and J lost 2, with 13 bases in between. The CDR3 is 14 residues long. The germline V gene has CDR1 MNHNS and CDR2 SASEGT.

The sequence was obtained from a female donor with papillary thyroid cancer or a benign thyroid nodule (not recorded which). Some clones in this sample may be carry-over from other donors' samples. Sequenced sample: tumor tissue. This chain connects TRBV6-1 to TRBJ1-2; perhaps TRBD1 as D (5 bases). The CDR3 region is CASRGQGTNYGYTF. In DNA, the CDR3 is TGTGCCAGCAGGGGGCAGGGTACAAACTATGGCTACACCTTC.